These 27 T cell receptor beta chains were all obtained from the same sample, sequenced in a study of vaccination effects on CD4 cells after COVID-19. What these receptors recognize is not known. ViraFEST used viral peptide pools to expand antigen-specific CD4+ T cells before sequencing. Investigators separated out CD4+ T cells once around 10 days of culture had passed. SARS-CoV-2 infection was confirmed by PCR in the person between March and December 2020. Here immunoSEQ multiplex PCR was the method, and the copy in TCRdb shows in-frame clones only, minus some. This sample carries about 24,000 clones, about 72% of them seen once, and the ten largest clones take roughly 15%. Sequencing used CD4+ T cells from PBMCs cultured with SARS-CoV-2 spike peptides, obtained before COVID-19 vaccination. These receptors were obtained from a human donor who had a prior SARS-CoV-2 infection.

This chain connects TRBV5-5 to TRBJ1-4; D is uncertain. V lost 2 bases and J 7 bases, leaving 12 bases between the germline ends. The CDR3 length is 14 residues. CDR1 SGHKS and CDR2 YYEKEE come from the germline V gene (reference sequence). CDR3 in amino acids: CASSLGGEGEKLFF. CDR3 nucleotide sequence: TGTGCCAGCAGCTTAGGTGGAGAAGGTGAAAAACTGTTTTTT. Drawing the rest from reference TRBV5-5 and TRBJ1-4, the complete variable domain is DAGVTQSPTHLIKTRGQQVTLRCSPISGHKSVSWYQQVLGQGPQFIFQYYEKEERGRGNFPDRFSARQFPNYSSELNVNALLLGDSALYLCASSLGGEGEKLFFGSGTQLSVL.

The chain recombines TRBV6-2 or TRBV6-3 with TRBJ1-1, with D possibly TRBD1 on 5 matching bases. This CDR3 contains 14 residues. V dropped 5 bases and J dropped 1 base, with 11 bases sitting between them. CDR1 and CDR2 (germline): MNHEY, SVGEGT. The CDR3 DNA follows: TGTGCCAGCAGTCCCCGAGGGGAGAACACTGAAGCTTTCTTT. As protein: CASSPRGENTEAFF.

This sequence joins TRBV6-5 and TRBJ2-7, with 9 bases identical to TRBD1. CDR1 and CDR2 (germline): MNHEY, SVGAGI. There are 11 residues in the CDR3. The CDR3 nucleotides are TGTGTCGCGGGACAGGGTTATAAGGAATACTTC. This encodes CVAGQGYKEYF.

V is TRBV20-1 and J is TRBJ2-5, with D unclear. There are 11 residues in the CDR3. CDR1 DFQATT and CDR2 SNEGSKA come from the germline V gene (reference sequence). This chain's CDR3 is CRVGVSETQYF. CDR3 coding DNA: TGCAGGGTAGGAGTGTCTGAGACCCAGTACTTC.

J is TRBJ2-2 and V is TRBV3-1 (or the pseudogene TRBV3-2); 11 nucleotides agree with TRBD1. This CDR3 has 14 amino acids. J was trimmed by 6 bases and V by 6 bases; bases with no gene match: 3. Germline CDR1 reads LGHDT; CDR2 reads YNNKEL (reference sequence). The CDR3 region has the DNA TGTGCCAGCAGTCGGACAGGGGGCCCCGGGGAGCTGTTTTTT. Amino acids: CASSRTGGPGELFF.

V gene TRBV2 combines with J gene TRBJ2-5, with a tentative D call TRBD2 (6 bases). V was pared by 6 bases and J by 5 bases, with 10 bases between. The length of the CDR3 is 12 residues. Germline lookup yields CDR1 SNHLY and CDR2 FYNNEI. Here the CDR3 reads CASSTGRETQYF. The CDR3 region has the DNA TGTGCCAGCAGCACGGGGAGGGAGACCCAGTACTTC.

CDR3 region: CASSVGSTGNTIYF. In nucleotides, the CDR3 is TGTGCCAGCAGCGTTGGCAGTACTGGAAACACCATATATTTT. This rearrangement joins TRBV9 to TRBJ1-3; unclear D gene. Trimming removed 2 bases from V and 2 bases from J, with 8 bases in between. There are 14 residues in the CDR3. Germline CDR1 reads SGDLS; CDR2 reads YYNGEE. Full variable domain (remainder filled in from reference TRBV9 and TRBJ1-3): DSGVTQTPKHLITATGQRVTLRCSPRSGDLSVYWYQQSLDQGLQFLIQYYNGEERAKGNILERFSAQQFPDLHSELNLSSLELGDSALYFCASSVGSTGNTIYFGEGSWLTVV.

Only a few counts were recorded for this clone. DNA for the CDR3: TGTGCCAGCAGCCAAGACGGCCAGAGGCCCCAGCATTTT. Its protein is CASSQDGQRPQHF. The chain combines TRBV3-1 (or the pseudogene TRBV3-2) with TRBJ1-5; D remains ambiguous. V lost 0 bases to trimming and J lost 9 bases, with 9 bases between them. Germline CDR1 and CDR2: LGHDT and YNNKEL (reference sequence). The CDR3 length is 13 residues.

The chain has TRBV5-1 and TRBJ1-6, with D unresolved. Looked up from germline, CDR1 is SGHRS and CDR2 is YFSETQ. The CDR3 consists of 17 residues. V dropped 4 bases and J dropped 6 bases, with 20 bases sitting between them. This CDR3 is CASSKQAHSAGNSPLHF. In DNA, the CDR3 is TGCGCCAGCAGCAAGCAGGCCCACTCGGCCGGTAATTCACCCCTCCACTTT. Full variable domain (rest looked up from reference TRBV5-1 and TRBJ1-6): KAGVTQTPRYLIKTRGQQVTLSCSPISGHRSVSWYQQTPGQGLQFLFEYFSETQRNKGNFPGRFSGRQFSNSRSEMNVSTLELGDSALYLCASSKQAHSAGNSPLHFGNGTRLTVT.

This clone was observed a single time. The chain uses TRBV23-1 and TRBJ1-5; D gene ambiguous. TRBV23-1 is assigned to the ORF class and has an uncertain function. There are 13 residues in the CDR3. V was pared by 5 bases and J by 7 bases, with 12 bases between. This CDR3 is CASSSSPWQPQHF. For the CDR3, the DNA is TGCGCCAGCAGTAGTTCGCCTTGGCAGCCCCAGCATTTT.

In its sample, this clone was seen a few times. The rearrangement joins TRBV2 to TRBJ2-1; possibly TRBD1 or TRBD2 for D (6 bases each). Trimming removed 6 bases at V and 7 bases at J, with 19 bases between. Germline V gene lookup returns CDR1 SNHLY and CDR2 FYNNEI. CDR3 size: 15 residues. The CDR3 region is CASSRGLRGGNEQFF. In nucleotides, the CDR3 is TGTGCCAGCAGCAGGGGACTTCGAGGGGGGAATGAGCAGTTCTTC. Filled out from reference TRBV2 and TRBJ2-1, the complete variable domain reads EPEVTQTPSHQVTQMGQEVILRCVPISNHLYFYWYRQILGQKVEFLVSFYNNEISEKSEIFDDQFSVERPDGSNFTLKIRSTKLEDSAMYFCASSRGLRGGNEQFFGPGTRLTVL.

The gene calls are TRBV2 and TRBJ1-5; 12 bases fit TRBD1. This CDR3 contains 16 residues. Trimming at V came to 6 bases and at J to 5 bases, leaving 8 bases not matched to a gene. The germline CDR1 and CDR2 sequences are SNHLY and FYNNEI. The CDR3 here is CASRAGTGGFDQPQHF. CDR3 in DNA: TGTGCCAGCAGGGCCGGGACAGGGGGCTTCGATCAGCCCCAGCATTTT.

The CDR3 nucleotides are TGTGCCAGCAGCTCGGGACGGAACACTGAAGCTTTCTTT. It yields the protein CASSSGRNTEAFF. The rearrangement links TRBV11-2 to TRBJ1-1; weak D call: TRBD1 (5 bases). Germline loops: CDR1 SGHAT, CDR2 FQNNGV. The CDR3 is made up of 13 amino acids. V lost 4 bases and J lost 1, with 7 bases in between.

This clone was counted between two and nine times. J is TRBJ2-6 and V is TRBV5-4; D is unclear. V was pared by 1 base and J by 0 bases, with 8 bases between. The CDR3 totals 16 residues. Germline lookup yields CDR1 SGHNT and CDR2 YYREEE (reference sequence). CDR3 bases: TGTGCCAGCAGCTTGTTAATCGGCTCTGGGGCCAACGTCCTGACTTTC. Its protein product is CASSLLIGSGANVLTF.

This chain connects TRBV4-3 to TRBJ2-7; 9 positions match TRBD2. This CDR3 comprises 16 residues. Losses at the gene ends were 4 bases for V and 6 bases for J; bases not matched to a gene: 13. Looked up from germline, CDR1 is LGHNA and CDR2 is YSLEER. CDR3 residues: CASSPLGGLAVREQYF. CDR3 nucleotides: TGCGCCAGCAGCCCCCTCGGGGGACTAGCAGTACGCGAGCAGTACTTC.

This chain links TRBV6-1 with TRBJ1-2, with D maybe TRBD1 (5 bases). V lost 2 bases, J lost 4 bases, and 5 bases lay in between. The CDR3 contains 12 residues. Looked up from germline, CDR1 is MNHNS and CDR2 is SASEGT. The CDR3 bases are TGTGCCAGCAGTGAAACAGGCTATGGCTACACCTTC. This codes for CASSETGYGYTF.

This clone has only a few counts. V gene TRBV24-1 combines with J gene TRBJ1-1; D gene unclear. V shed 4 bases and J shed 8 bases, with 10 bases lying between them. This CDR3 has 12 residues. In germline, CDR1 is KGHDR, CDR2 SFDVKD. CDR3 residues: CATSDAVSEAFF. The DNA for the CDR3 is TGTGCCACCAGTGACGCAGTCTCCGAAGCTTTCTTT.

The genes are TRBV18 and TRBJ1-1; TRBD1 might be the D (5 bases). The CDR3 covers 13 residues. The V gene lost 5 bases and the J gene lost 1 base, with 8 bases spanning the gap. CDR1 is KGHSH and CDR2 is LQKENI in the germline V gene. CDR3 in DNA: TGTGCCAGCTCATACGGGGGGAACACTGAAGCTTTCTTT. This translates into CASSYGGNTEAFF.

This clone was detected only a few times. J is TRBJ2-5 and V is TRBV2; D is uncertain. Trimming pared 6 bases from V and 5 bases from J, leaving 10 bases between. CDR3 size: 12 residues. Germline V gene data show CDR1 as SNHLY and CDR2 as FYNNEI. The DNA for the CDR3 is TGTGCCAGCAGCCGCGGTGTGGAGACCCAGTACTTC. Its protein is CASSRGVETQYF.

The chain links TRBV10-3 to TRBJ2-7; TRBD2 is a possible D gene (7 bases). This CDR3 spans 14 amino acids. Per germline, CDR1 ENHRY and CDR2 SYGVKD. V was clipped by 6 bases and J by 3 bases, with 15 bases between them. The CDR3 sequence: CAISGGQEVYEQYF. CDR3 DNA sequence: TGTGCCATCAGCGGGGGGCAAGAGGTCTACGAGCAGTACTTC.

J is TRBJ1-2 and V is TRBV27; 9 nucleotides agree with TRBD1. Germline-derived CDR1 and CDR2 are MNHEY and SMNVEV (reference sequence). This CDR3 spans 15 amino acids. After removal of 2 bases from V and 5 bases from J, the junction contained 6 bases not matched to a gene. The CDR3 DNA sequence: TGTGCCAGCAGTTTAACCGGGACAGGGTTATATGGCTACACCTTC. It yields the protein CASSLTGTGLYGYTF.

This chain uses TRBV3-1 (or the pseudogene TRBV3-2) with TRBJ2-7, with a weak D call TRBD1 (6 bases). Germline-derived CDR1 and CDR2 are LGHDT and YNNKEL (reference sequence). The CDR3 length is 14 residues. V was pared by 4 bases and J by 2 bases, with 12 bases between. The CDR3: CASSRTEQPYEQYF. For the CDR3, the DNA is TGTGCCAGCAGCCGGACAGAACAGCCCTACGAGCAGTACTTC.

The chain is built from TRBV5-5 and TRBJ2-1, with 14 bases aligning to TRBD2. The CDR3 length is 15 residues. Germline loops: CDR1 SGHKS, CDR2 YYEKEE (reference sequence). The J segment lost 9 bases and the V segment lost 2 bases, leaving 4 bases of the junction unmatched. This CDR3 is CASSLRTSGGTEQFF. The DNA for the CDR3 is TGTGCCAGCAGCTTACGGACTAGCGGGGGGACTGAGCAGTTCTTC.

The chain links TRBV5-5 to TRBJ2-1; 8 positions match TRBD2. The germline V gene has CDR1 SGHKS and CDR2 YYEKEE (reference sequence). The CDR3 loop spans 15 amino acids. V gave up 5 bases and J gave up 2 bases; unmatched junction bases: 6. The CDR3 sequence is CASRPAGLAYNEQFF. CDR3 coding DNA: TGTGCCAGCAGGCCAGCGGGACTAGCCTACAATGAGCAGTTCTTC.

The CDR3 sequence is CASSDRDRETQYF. CDR3 sequence (DNA): TGTGCCAGCAGTGACCGGGACAGGGAGACCCAGTACTTC. This chain connects TRBV2 to TRBJ2-5; TRBD1 matches at 8 bases. CDR3 length equals 13 residues. V was pared by 3 bases and J by 5 bases, with 2 bases of the junction left unmatched. Germline V gene sequence: CDR1 SNHLY, CDR2 FYNNEI.

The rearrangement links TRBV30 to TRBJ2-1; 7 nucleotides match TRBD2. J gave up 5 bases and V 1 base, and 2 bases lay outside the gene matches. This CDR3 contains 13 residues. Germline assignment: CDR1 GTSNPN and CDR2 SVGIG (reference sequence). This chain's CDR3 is CAWSAGGNNEQFF. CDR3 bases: TGTGCCTGGAGTGCGGGGGGAAACAATGAGCAGTTCTTC.

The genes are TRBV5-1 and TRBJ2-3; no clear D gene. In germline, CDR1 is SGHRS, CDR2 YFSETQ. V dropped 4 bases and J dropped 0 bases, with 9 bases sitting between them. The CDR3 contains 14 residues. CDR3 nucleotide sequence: TGCGCCAGCAGCGAGATATCTAGCACAGATACGCAGTATTTT. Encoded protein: CASSEISSTDTQYF.